This TCR beta chain was recorded in a study of metastatic and nonmetastatic thyroid tumors. Overall study context: Repertoires of blood and of tissue (tumor or nodule) from malignant and benign thyroid patients were compared.

Per the study methods: Variation in CDR3 across clinicopathological groups served as the basis for constructing a distant-metastasis classifier in papillary thyroid cancer. TCRdb reanalyzed the PCR reads with MiXCR. The V and J calls and clone size are TCRdb's, not the authors'. The table lists 30,000 or so clones, approximately 16% of them singletons. A note on this clone: Its target is not known.

The CDR3 length is 14 residues. Germline V gene data show CDR1 as SGHVS and CDR2 as FQNEAQ. V was pared by 5 bases and J by 5 bases, with 6 bases of the junction left unmatched. General observations from the study: The reported finding was significantly higher TCR beta diversity in malignant thyroid tumors relative to benign nodules, in blood and tumor.

Prior to thyroid surgery, none of the patients had received any treatment. Sequenced input: blood. The clonotype originates from a female donor with papillary thyroid cancer or a benign thyroid nodule (not recorded which). Some clones in this sample may be carry-over from other donors' samples. The chain recombines TRBV7-8 with TRBJ1-5; 7 positions agree with TRBD1. CDR3 coding DNA: TGTGCCAGCAGCAGAGACAGGGCGGATCAGCCCCAGCATTTT. Protein: CASSRDRADQPQHF.